This is a list of T cell receptor beta chains from one sample in a study of T cells in localized non-small cell lung cancer. The protocol was immunoSEQ multiplex PCR, while the TCRdb copy is restricted to in-frame clones and leaves out a portion. The sample records 2,700 or so clones, approximately 25% being singletons. The input for sequencing was lung tumor tissue, taken before any cancer treatment. These receptors originate from a woman aged 40 to 75 with stage I lung adenocarcinoma. The CDR3 runs from the conserved cysteine through the conserved F or W. D genes are given only for firm matches. A row's size may be missing; if present it is once, few, many or a size class.

- - TRBJ1-6 TRBV5-1 CASSLGMLHSSSYNSPLHF TGCGCCAGCAGCTTGGGCATGCTCCACTCGAGCTCCTATAATTCACCCCTCCACTTT
TRBD1 - TRBJ1-3 TRBV4-1 CASSQEMTGISGNTIYF TGCGCCAGCAGCCAAGAAATGACAGGGATCTCTGGAAACACCATATATTTT
- - TRBJ1-1 TRBV28 CASSAQQGWYTEAFF TGTGCCAGCAGTGCCCAACAGGGATGGTACACTGAAGCTTTCTTT
TRBD2 few TRBJ2-7 TRBV11-3 CASSRTSGRSEQYF TGTGCCAGCAGCCGGACTAGCGGGAGGTCCGAGCAGTACTTC
- few TRBJ1-1 TRBV9 CASSVGGTQGKAFF TGTGCCAGCAGCGTAGGGGGGACTCAGGGAAAAGCTTTCTTT
TRBD1 - TRBJ1-2 TRBV29-1 CSVEFQGERGYTF TGCAGCGTTGAATTCCAGGGGGAACGGGGCTACACCTTC
- - TRBJ1-3 TRBV6-8 CASNPSDASGNTIYF TGTGCCAGCAATCCCAGTGACGCTTCGGGAAACACCATATATTTT
- few TRBJ2-7 TRBV11-3 CASRSGTGVYEQYF TGTGCCAGCAGATCCGGGACTGGGGTCTACGAGCAGTACTTC
TRBD1 - TRBJ1-3 TRBV12-5 CATEDRSYSGNTIYF TGTGCCACCGAGGACAGGTCGTACTCTGGAAACACCATATATTTT
TRBD2 - TRBJ2-5 TRBV11-3 CASSFPIAGLQETQYF TGTGCCAGCAGCTTCCCTATAGCGGGGCTTCAAGAGACCCAGTACTTC
- - TRBJ1-1 TRBV19 CASSEGRMNTEAFF TGTGCCAGTAGTGAAGGACGTATGAACACTGAAGCTTTCTTT
- large TRBJ2-5 TRBV9 CASSVRGLQETQYF TGTGCCAGCAGCGTGAGGGGACTCCAAGAGACCCAGTACTTC
- - TRBJ1-1 TRBV5-1 CASSLGQINTEAFF TGCGCCAGCAGCTTGGGACAGATAAACACTGAAGCTTTCTTT
TRBD2 - TRBJ2-1 TRBV28 CASSTSGSRVEQFF TGTGCCAGCAGTACTAGCGGGAGCCGGGTTGAGCAGTTCTTC
- - TRBJ1-1 TRBV28 CASSISGRAEAFF TGTGCCAGCAGTATATCAGGGAGGGCTGAAGCTTTCTTT
TRBD1 few TRBJ2-7 TRBV6-8 CASSGTGGWYEQYF TGTGCCAGCAGCGGGACAGGGGGCTGGTACGAGCAGTACTTC
- medium-sized TRBJ1-2 TRBV11-3 CASSLLPKDYGYTF TGTGCCAGCAGCTTACTCCCAAAGGACTATGGCTACACCTTC
TRBD1 - TRBJ2-5 TRBV19 CASSISAQGAGETQYF TGTGCCAGTAGTATAAGCGCACAGGGGGCTGGAGAGACCCAGTACTTC
TRBD1 few TRBJ2-7 TRBV11-3 CASSWGQGPSSYEQYF TGTGCCAGCAGCTGGGGACAGGGGCCTAGCTCCTACGAGCAGTACTTC
TRBD1 medium-sized TRBJ1-4 TRBV9 CASSPGGNEKLFF TGTGCCAGCAGCCCAGGGGGTAATGAAAAACTGTTTTTT